This T cell receptor beta chain comes out of a study of low-dose radiotherapy and immunotherapy resistance in tumors. This clonotype was seen at least ten times. Sample time point: after trial treatment. Treatment meaning: LDRT plus nivolumab, ipilimumab, low-dose cyclophosphamide and aspirin (RACIN trial). Gene-specific TRAV and TRBV primers were used for first-strand cDNA, covering alpha and beta chains. TCRs were amplified for roughly 22 PCR cycles with a constant-region primer and V-primer adapter. In vitro transcription served to amplify the isolated mRNA. Using its own MiXCR run on the reads, TCRdb lists one record per CDR3 protein. There are more than 90,000 distinct CDR3 sequences in the sample; about 20% occur only once, and 4.1% lies in the top ten. Germline V gives CDR1 SGHDN, CDR2 FVKESK. The length of the CDR3 is 14 residues. V lost 4 bases and J 5 bases, leaving 11 bases between the germline ends.

Sample: PBMCs, taken after low-dose radiotherapy plus immunotherapy. This clonotype was sampled from a male donor with prostate cancer. The rearrangement uses TRBV14 and TRBJ1-4; D remains ambiguous. As DNA, the CDR3 is TGTGCCAGCAGCCGCCGGGCTTTCAATGAAAAACTGTTTTTT. It encodes CASSRRAFNEKLFF. Full variable domain (rest looked up from reference TRBV14 and TRBJ1-4): EAGVTQFPSHSVIEKGQTVTLRCDPISGHDNLYWYRRVMGKEIKFLLHFVKESKQDESGMPNNRFLAERTGGTYSTLKVQPAELEDSGVYFCASSRRAFNEKLFFGSGTQLSVL.